This TCR beta chain appears in the sequencing data of a study of CD8+ T cells in alopecia areata. Study background: Patients received oral tofacitinib, 5 to 10 mg twice daily, for moderate-to-severe alopecia areata.

RNA extraction and reverse transcription yielded cDNA as sequencing template. The repertoire was sequenced with immunoSEQ multiplex PCR; TCRdb's copy has only in-frame clones and lacks some. The table includes some 120,000 clones, 45% to 60% detected once. Study results and limitations: An increase in clonality over normal scalp was evident in lesional scalp, especially alopecia totalis/universalis.

Germline-derived CDR1 and CDR2 are MDHEN and SYDVKM. The CDR3 has 13 residues. V was pared by 7 bases and J by 4 bases, with 3 bases of the junction left unmatched. This clone was detected only once. The antigen is undetermined. Specimens obtained from alopecia areata patients comprised lesional scalp punch biopsies and peripheral blood. J is TRBJ2-7 and V is TRBV28, with 11 bases lining up with TRBD1. The TCR was taken from a human donor with alopecia areata. Sequenced here: CD4+ T cells sorted from blood, sampled at week 0. CDR3 coding DNA: TGTGCCAGCAACCGGGACAGGGGGTACGAGCAGTACTTC. Encoded protein: CASNRDRGYEQYF.